The 25 T cell receptor beta chains listed next were all sequenced from one sample in a study of long-term antiretroviral therapy in people with HIV (dated by TCRdb to 2021 to 2024). Sequencing of the TRB variable region was done with the immunoSEQ hsTCRB v3.0 assay at survey level resolution. This is the immuneACCESS table as TCRdb keeps it, with only in-frame sequences that have V and J called. A part of the clones is gone; compared with another copy, unresolved V genes explain less than half, and the rest is unexplained. A total of approximately 47,000 clones appear in this sample, approximately 79% of them only once. The ten biggest clones cover more than 2.5% of the sample. The input for sequencing was unsorted PBMCs, taken 0.8 years after starting antiretroviral therapy. These receptors were collected from a woman aged 18-29 years with HIV.

The chain has TRBV9 and TRBJ2-7, with D perhaps assigned TRBD1 or TRBD2 (5 bases each). This CDR3 spans 14 amino acids. Trimming took off 0 bases at V and 7 bases at J, with 14 bases between the two ends. Germline CDR1 SGDLS, CDR2 YYNGEE. CDR3 sequence (DNA): TGTGCCAGCAGCGTAGTCAGTGGGACGGGAGAGCAGTACTTC. Residues: CASSVVSGTGEQYF.

The CDR3, as DNA: TGTGCCAGCAGCCTCCACGGGACAGGGGCTCAGCCCCAGCATTTT. It yields the protein CASSLHGTGAQPQHF. This chain links TRBV7-9 with TRBJ1-5, with 10 bases identical to TRBD1. CDR1 and CDR2 from the germline V gene are SEHNR and FQNEAQ (reference sequence). This CDR3 spans 15 amino acids. Trimming cost V 5 bases and J 6 bases; bases outside gene matches: 7.

V gene TRBV19 combines with J gene TRBJ2-1, with TRBD2 matching 11 bases. Losses at the gene ends were 4 bases for V and 6 bases for J; bases not matched to a gene: 11. The CDR3 consists of 17 residues. The germline V gene encodes CDR1 LNHDA and CDR2 SQIVND (reference sequence). CDR3 sequence (DNA): TGTGCCAGTAGTACCCAACTAGCGGGAGTCCGGGGCAATGAGCAGTTCTTC. Its translation is CASSTQLAGVRGNEQFF. The full variable domain, rest sourced from reference TRBV19 and TRBJ2-1, is DGGITQSPKYLFRKEGQNVTLSCEQNLNHDAMYWYRQDPGQGLRLIYYSQIVNDFQKGDIAEGYSVSREKKESFPLTVTSAQKNPTAFYLCASSTQLAGVRGNEQFFGPGTRLTVL.

V usage is TRBV11-2 and J usage is TRBJ2-1, with TRBD2 matching over 10 bases. V gave up 4 bases and J gave up 7 bases; unmatched junction bases: 7. The CDR3 extends over 15 amino acids. From germline, CDR1 is SGHAT and CDR2 FQNNGV. CDR3 coding DNA: TGTGCCAGCAGCTCGCTAAGCGGGAGGGTTAATGAGCAGTTCTTC. This codes for CASSSLSGRVNEQFF.

This chain joins TRBV4-1 and TRBJ2-2; 7 nucleotides align to TRBD2. Losses at the gene ends were 0 bases for V and 5 bases for J; bases not matched to a gene: 6. Per the germline V gene, CDR1 is MGHRA and CDR2 is YSYEKL. This CDR3 comprises 16 residues. The CDR3: CASSQDSAGETGELFF. CDR3 nucleotide sequence: TGCGCCAGCAGCCAAGACTCGGCGGGAGAAACCGGGGAGCTGTTTTTT.

V and J are TRBV7-8 and TRBJ2-7; 8 bases align to TRBD2. CDR1 SGHVS and CDR2 FQNEAQ come from the germline V gene. The CDR3 extends over 15 amino acids. V was clipped by 5 bases and J by 5 bases; unmatched bases: 11. CDR3: CASSPTAGEGNEQYF. DNA of the CDR3: TGTGCCAGCAGCCCAACAGCGGGAGAGGGGAACGAGCAGTACTTC. The full variable domain, in which reference TRBV7-8 and TRBJ2-7 provide the parts outside the CDR3, is GAGVSQSPRYKVAKRGQDVALRCDPISGHVSLFWYQQALGQGPEFLTYFQNEAQLDKSGLPSDRFFAERPEGSVSTLKIQRTQQEDSAVYLCASSPTAGEGNEQYFGPGTRLTVT.

The chain employs TRBV4-2 and TRBJ2-3; maybe TRBD2 (5 bases). The CDR3 covers 21 residues. The ends were cut back, 1 base at V and 0 bases at J, with 26 bases in the middle. CDR1 is LGHNA, CDR2 YNFKEQ, per germline. The CDR3 protein is CASSQALQIAHLPTSTDTQYF. The CDR3 DNA sequence: TGTGCCAGCAGCCAAGCCCTCCAGATAGCGCACCTCCCTACTAGCACAGATACGCAGTATTTT.

The genes are TRBV10-2 and TRBJ1-5; D gene unclear. The length of the CDR3 is 16 residues. Germline CDR1 and CDR2: WSHSY and SAAADI. Trimming left V 2 bases short and J 7 bases short, with 18 bases between. DNA for the CDR3: TGCGCCAGCAGTGAGGGGGAGTTGGCCCCCTCACAGCCCCAGCATTTT. Amino acids: CASSEGELAPSQPQHF.

The rearrangement uses TRBV7-9 and TRBJ2-1; 13 nucleotides agree with TRBD2. The germline CDR1 and CDR2 sequences are SEHNR and FQNEAQ (reference sequence). V lost 5 bases and J lost 9; bases outside the gene matches: 4. The CDR3 sequence is 14 residues long. The DNA for the CDR3 is TGTGCCAGCAGCCCCCGGACTAGCGGGGGTGAGCAGTTCTTC. This codes for CASSPRTSGGEQFF.

The rearrangement uses TRBV28 and TRBJ2-7, with unresolved D. V was pared by 6 bases and J by 5 bases, with 17 bases between. The CDR3 is made up of 14 amino acids. The germline CDR1 and CDR2 sequences are MDHEN and SYDVKM. CDR3 amino acids: CASRSLGIYNEQYF. As DNA, the CDR3 is TGTGCCAGCAGGTCCCTTGGAATTTATAACGAGCAGTACTTC.

V and J are TRBV5-4 and TRBJ2-7; D is unresolved. Trimming stripped 4 bases from V and 6 bases from J, with 11 bases between. Germline CDR1 and CDR2: SGHNT and YYREEE (reference sequence). The CDR3 consists of 12 residues. The CDR3 protein is CASSLDIREQYF. For the CDR3, the DNA is TGTGCCAGCAGCCTCGACATCCGCGAGCAGTACTTC.

The CDR3 region is CASSGTAGSPLHF. The DNA for the CDR3 is TGTGCCAGCAGCGGAACAGCCGGTTCACCCCTCCACTTT. This chain joins TRBV9 and TRBJ1-6, with D uncertain. This CDR3 is built from 13 residues. Germline V gene lookup returns CDR1 SGDLS and CDR2 YYNGEE. V lost 3 bases and J 9 bases, leaving 10 bases between the germline ends.

The rearrangement links TRBV14 to TRBJ1-2; D perhaps matches TRBD1 (5 bases). CDR1 SGHDN and CDR2 FVKESK come from the germline V gene. V dropped 0 bases and J dropped 4 bases, with 15 bases sitting between them. The CDR3 runs 16 residues. The CDR3 sequence is CASSQELGPSGYGYTF. The CDR3 nucleotides are TGTGCCAGCAGCCAAGAATTGGGACCTTCGGGCTATGGCTACACCTTC.

The chain uses TRBV5-1 and TRBJ2-1, with D maybe TRBD2 (7 bases). Germline CDR1 reads SGHRS; CDR2 reads YFSETQ. V lost 4 bases and J 6 bases, leaving 17 bases between the germline ends. The CDR3 spans 15 residues. CDR3 DNA: TGCGCCAGCAGCGAGCTAGGGGGGGATGCCAATGAGCAGTTCTTC. Translating gives CASSELGGDANEQFF.

The CDR3 DNA reads as TGTGCCAGCAGCCAAATACTCGGAAACACCATATATTTT. Translation: CASSQILGNTIYF. V usage is TRBV14 and J usage is TRBJ1-3; no reliable D call. Germline V CDR1 and CDR2: SGHDN, FVKESK. Trimming shortened V by 2 bases and J by 4 bases, and 6 bases separated the two germline ends. There are 13 residues in the CDR3.

This clone occurred a few times. V usage is TRBV19 and J usage is TRBJ1-5; D ambiguous. Trimming shortened V by 8 bases and J by 4 bases, and 9 bases separated the two germline ends. This CDR3 contains 12 residues. The germline V gene encodes CDR1 LNHDA and CDR2 SQIVND (reference sequence). The CDR3 DNA sequence: TGTGCCAGTGGGTATGGGAATCAGCCCCAGCATTTT. Translated: CASGYGNQPQHF.

The chain is built from TRBV7-3 and TRBJ2-2; a possible D gene is TRBD2 (6 bases). The CDR3 has 17 amino acids. Trimming cost V 5 bases and J 0 bases, with 16 bases left between them. Germline CDR1 reads SGHTA; CDR2 reads FQGTGA. The CDR3 DNA reads as TGTGCCAGCAGCCCCCGCCTCGGAGGGCCGAACACCGGGGAGCTGTTTTTT. Protein: CASSPRLGGPNTGELFF.

The chain joins TRBV9 to TRBJ2-1; D not certain. V was trimmed by 3 bases and J by 7 bases, leaving 8 bases between them. There are 12 residues in the CDR3. Germline V gene sequence: CDR1 SGDLS, CDR2 YYNGEE. The CDR3 sequence: CASSGGRNEQFF. CDR3 nucleotide sequence: TGTGCCAGCAGCGGTGGGCGTAATGAGCAGTTCTTC.

V gene TRBV28 combines with J gene TRBJ1-4, with D uncertain. The length of the CDR3 is 17 residues. V shed 4 bases and J shed 0 bases, with 15 bases lying between them. Germline assignment: CDR1 MDHEN and CDR2 SYDVKM. The CDR3 protein is CASSYPTLGATNEKLFF. The CDR3 coding sequence is TGTGCCAGCAGTTATCCCACCCTGGGCGCAACTAATGAAAAACTGTTTTTT.

The gene calls are TRBV14 and TRBJ2-1; the D gene is possibly TRBD2 (6 bases). CDR1 and CDR2 from the germline V gene are SGHDN and FVKESK. This CDR3 region has 15 residues. V was shortened by 4 bases and J by 2 bases, with 12 bases between the two germline ends. Here the CDR3 reads CASSLWVAAYNEQFF. The DNA of the CDR3 is TGTGCCAGCAGCCTCTGGGTAGCGGCCTACAATGAGCAGTTCTTC.

This clone was counted a single time. The V gene is TRBV7-6, the J gene TRBJ2-7; possibly TRBD2 for D (6 bases). Germline lookup yields CDR1 SGHVS and CDR2 FNYEAQ. Trimming took 3 bases from V and 6 from J, leaving 9 bases between them. The CDR3 runs 12 residues. CDR3 in amino acids: CASSFTGGEQYF. The CDR3 region has the DNA TGTGCCAGCAGCTTTACCGGGGGCGAGCAGTACTTC.

The rearrangement joins TRBV9 to TRBJ2-3; possible D gene TRBD2, 5 bases. Germline loops: CDR1 SGDLS, CDR2 YYNGEE. The CDR3 consists of 17 residues. Trimming stripped 0 bases from V and 1 base from J, with 15 bases between. The CDR3 loop reads CASSVATRGIGTDTQYF. The CDR3, as DNA: TGTGCCAGCAGCGTAGCGACGCGAGGGATCGGCACAGATACGCAGTATTTT. The full variable domain, rest sourced from reference TRBV9 and TRBJ2-3, is DSGVTQTPKHLITATGQRVTLRCSPRSGDLSVYWYQQSLDQGLQFLIQYYNGEERAKGNILERFSAQQFPDLHSELNLSSLELGDSALYFCASSVATRGIGTDTQYFGPGTRLTVL.

The V call is TRBV6-5, the J call TRBJ2-7; D is unclear. The CDR3 extends over 15 amino acids. Germline V CDR1 and CDR2: MNHEY, SVGAGI. Deletions cut 7 bases from V and 0 bases from J, with 16 bases between. CDR3 nucleotide sequence: TGTGCCAGCACCCCTTACCTCGGGTACTCCTACGAGCAGTACTTC. This translates into CASTPYLGYSYEQYF.

CDR3 loop: CASSRDTGGPETQYF. The CDR3 DNA reads TGCGCCAGCAGTCGGGATACAGGGGGCCCAGAGACCCAGTACTTC. This chain joins TRBV10-1 and TRBJ2-5; 9 bases align to TRBD1. The CDR3 extends over 15 amino acids. Germline values: CDR1 WNHNN, CDR2 SYGVQD (reference sequence). With 5 bases clipped from V and 4 bases from J, the junction kept 8 bases outside the gene matches.

The V gene is TRBV5-4, the J gene TRBJ2-7, with unresolved D. Germline V CDR1 and CDR2: SGHNT, YYREEE (reference sequence). The V end lost 0 bases, the J end lost 4 bases, and 11 bases lay between the germline ends. CDR3 length equals 14 residues. The CDR3 loop is CASSLGKFRYEQYF. As DNA, the CDR3 is TGTGCCAGCAGCTTGGGGAAGTTTCGTTACGAGCAGTACTTC.